Each of the 32 T cell receptor beta chains below was sequenced from the same sample in a study of blood T cell repertoires in COVID-19 (TCRdb year 2020). The library was made by the immunoSEQ multiplex PCR assay. TCRdb holds this immuneACCESS table with in-frame rearrangements only. Some clones are missing; in checked studies, unresolved V genes explain under half, and the rest has no known cause. Within this sample are under 90,000 clones, with roughly 91% of them counted one time only. 6.5% to 8% of the sample is in the top ten clones. The sequencing sample was made of peripheral blood. The receptors were sampled from a man aged 35-49 years with COVID-19, enrolled during active disease.

The chain couples TRBV19 to TRBJ1-5; 11 bases line up with TRBD1. The junction had 9 bases not matched to a gene; V was cut back by 4 bases and J by 7 bases. Looked up from germline, CDR1 is LNHDA and CDR2 is SQIVND (reference sequence). The CDR3 length is 16 residues. The CDR3 sequence is CASSTPGQGEGQPQHF. In nucleotides, the CDR3 is TGTGCCAGTAGTACCCCGGGACAGGGGGAGGGACAGCCCCAGCATTTT.

This clone turned up a few times. The chain carries TRBV4-2 and TRBJ1-2, with D tentatively TRBD1 (5 bases). CDR1 LGHNA and CDR2 YNFKEQ come from the germline V gene. The CDR3 length is 12 residues. The germline V and J ends were trimmed by 4 bases and 6 bases, with 9 bases remaining between them. CDR3 nucleotide sequence: TGTGCCAGCAGCCCGGGGGAGGATGGCTACACCTTC. It encodes CASSPGEDGYTF.

V and J are TRBV11-2 and TRBJ2-7; D ambiguous. Germline CDR1 reads SGHAT; CDR2 reads FQNNGV. The CDR3 contains 13 residues. Trimming shortened V by 4 bases and J by 5 bases, and 12 bases separated the two germline ends. The CDR3 DNA reads TGTGCCAGCAGCTCCGCCCTAAACCACGAGCAGTACTTC. Residues: CASSSALNHEQYF.

This sequence joins TRBV5-1 and TRBJ2-2; 7 positions agree with TRBD1. Germline CDR1 is SGHRS and CDR2 is YFSETQ. J was trimmed by 1 base and V by 2 bases; bases with no gene match: 8. This CDR3 spans 17 amino acids. In DNA, the CDR3 is TGCGCCAGCAGCTTTGGGGACAGTCATATGAACACCGGGGAGCTGTTTTTT. Translated, it gives CASSFGDSHMNTGELFF.

The chain couples TRBV13 to TRBJ2-3, with D hard to call. Germline-derived CDR1 and CDR2 are PRHDT and FYEKMQ (reference sequence). V was shortened by 0 bases and J by 6 bases, with 4 bases between the two germline ends. CDR3 length: 12 amino acids. CDR3 amino acids: CASSLGRDTQYF. CDR3 in DNA: TGTGCCAGCAGCTTAGGCAGGGATACGCAGTATTTT.

J is TRBJ2-7 and V is TRBV9; TRBD2 might be the D (6 bases). Germline CDR1 and CDR2: SGDLS and YYNGEE. This CDR3 spans 14 amino acids. Trimming shortened V by 2 bases and J by 0 bases, and 9 bases separated the two germline ends. The CDR3 region is CASSVLADSYEQYF. CDR3 bases: TGTGCCAGCAGCGTCTTAGCGGACTCCTACGAGCAGTACTTC.

The chain uses TRBV6-5 and TRBJ2-5; TRBD2 matches 7 bases. The germline CDR1 and CDR2 sequences are MNHEY and SVGAGI. With V trimmed by 5 bases and J by 4 bases, 7 bases remained unmatched. The CDR3 is 14 residues long. CDR3 in amino acids: CASSLSGERETQYF. The CDR3 DNA reads as TGTGCCAGCAGTCTAAGCGGGGAGCGAGAGACCCAGTACTTC.

The V gene is TRBV7-7, the J gene TRBJ2-2; TRBD1 matches 10 bases. The ends lost 5 bases at V and 5 bases at J; junction bases unmatched: 5. The CDR3 covers 15 residues. Germline CDR1 is SSHAT and CDR2 is FNYEAQ (reference sequence). CDR3 DNA: TGTGCCAGCAGCCCAGGACAGGGGGGGACCGGGGAGCTGTTTTTT. This sequence encodes CASSPGQGGTGELFF.

The V and J genes are TRBV19 and TRBJ1-5; weak D call: TRBD1 (6 bases). Trimming shortened V by 5 bases and J by 5 bases, and 13 bases separated the two germline ends. Germline CDR1 LNHDA, CDR2 SQIVND (reference sequence). The length of the CDR3 is 14 residues. CDR3 nucleotides: TGTGCCAGTAGTCCCCGGTCAGGGGATCAGCCCCAGCATTTT. Protein product: CASSPRSGDQPQHF.

DNA of the CDR3: TGTGCCAGCAGCTTTTTTGACACCTCCAATGAGCAGTTCTTC. Protein: CASSFFDTSNEQFF. The chain is built from TRBV5-6 and TRBJ2-1; no firm D call. The CDR3 spans 14 residues. Germline V lookup: CDR1 SGHDT, CDR2 YYEEEE. Trimming cost V 2 bases and J 6 bases, with 12 bases left between them.

The chain is built from TRBV29-1 and TRBJ2-7, with a tentative D call TRBD1 (5 bases). The CDR3 runs 13 residues. Germline values: CDR1 SQVTM, CDR2 ANQGSEA. Trimming removed 7 bases at V and 0 bases at J, with 13 bases between. CDR3 sequence: CSAMDTYSYEQYF. In nucleotides, the CDR3 is TGCAGCGCTATGGACACCTACTCCTACGAGCAGTACTTC.

The chain is built from TRBV2 and TRBJ2-3; a possible D gene is TRBD1 (5 bases). The germline V gene encodes CDR1 SNHLY and CDR2 FYNNEI. This CDR3 region has 13 residues. Trimming left V 8 bases short and J 2 bases short, with 11 bases between. The CDR3 loop reads CASVQGSTDTQYF. The CDR3 DNA follows: TGTGCCAGCGTGCAGGGCTCCACAGATACGCAGTATTTT. Drawing the rest from reference TRBV2 and TRBJ2-3, the complete variable domain is EPEVTQTPSHQVTQMGQEVILRCVPISNHLYFYWYRQILGQKVEFLVSFYNNEISEKSEIFDDQFSVERPDGSNFTLKIRSTKLEDSAMYFCASVQGSTDTQYFGPGTRLTVL.

The chain recombines TRBV28 with TRBJ1-3; TRBD1 agrees at 7 bases. Germline V gene sequence: CDR1 MDHEN, CDR2 SYDVKM. V shed 6 bases, J shed 3 bases, and the junction held 11 bases outside the gene matches. The CDR3 is 16 residues long. CDR3 amino acids: CASSPLNRGGGNTIYF. The CDR3 nucleotides are TGTGCCAGCAGCCCATTGAACAGGGGAGGTGGAAACACCATATATTTT.

The CDR3 protein is CASSLVVGGTDTQYF. The CDR3, as DNA: TGCGCCAGCAGCTTGGTGGTGGGGGGGACAGATACGCAGTATTTT. The V call is TRBV5-1, the J call TRBJ2-3; TRBD2 agrees at 7 bases. Trimming cost V 0 bases and J 3 bases; bases outside gene matches: 4. There are 15 residues in the CDR3. Germline V gives CDR1 SGHRS, CDR2 YFSETQ. Using reference TRBV5-1 and TRBJ2-3 for the parts outside the CDR3, the full variable domain is KAGVTQTPRYLIKTRGQQVTLSCSPISGHRSVSWYQQTPGQGLQFLFEYFSETQRNKGNFPGRFSGRQFSNSRSEMNVSTLELGDSALYLCASSLVVGGTDTQYFGPGTRLTVL.

The chain has TRBV28 and TRBJ2-3; 9 bases agree with TRBD2. The CDR3 length is 14 residues. Germline V CDR1 and CDR2: MDHEN, SYDVKM. The V and J ends lost 8 bases and 4 bases, in that order; junction bases with no gene match: 7. The CDR3 DNA reads as TGTGCCAGCGAGGGCGGGGGGGCCTCAGATACGCAGTATTTT. This codes for CASEGGGASDTQYF.

V and J are TRBV6-5 and TRBJ2-7; tentatively, D is TRBD2 (5 bases). Germline V gene lookup returns CDR1 MNHEY and CDR2 SVGAGI. This CDR3 contains 16 residues. V lost 4 bases to trimming and J lost 5 bases, with 21 bases between them. CDR3 bases: TGTGCCAGCAGTTCCGCCGAAACCAGCCCGGGGAACGAGCAGTACTTC. It translates to CASSSAETSPGNEQYF.

This chain joins TRBV11-2 and TRBJ2-7; TRBD2 matches 8 bases. CDR1 is SGHAT, CDR2 FQNNGV, per germline. With V trimmed by 0 bases and J by 2 bases, 6 bases remained unmatched. This CDR3 has 16 amino acids. The CDR3 protein is CASSLEWRGATYEQYF. As DNA, the CDR3 is TGTGCCAGCAGCTTAGAATGGCGGGGGGCAACCTACGAGCAGTACTTC.

This chain's CDR3 is CASRLLQSYEQYF. CDR3 DNA: TGCGCCAGCAGACTACTTCAGTCCTACGAGCAGTACTTC. The chain is built from TRBV23-1 and TRBJ2-7; D is unresolved. TRBV23-1 is filed as an ORF, its function uncertain. Trimming took off 6 bases at V and 1 base at J, with 10 bases between the two ends. The CDR3 runs to 13 residues.

The rearrangement uses TRBV5-1 and TRBJ1-6, with 8 nucleotides matching TRBD1. The ends lost 4 bases at V and 6 bases at J; junction bases unmatched: 12. The CDR3 runs to 17 residues. Germline V gives CDR1 SGHRS, CDR2 YFSETQ. The CDR3 nucleotides are TGCGCCAGCAGCACGTACCCCGGGACAGGTTTTAATTCACCCCTCCACTTT. Translated: CASSTYPGTGFNSPLHF.

The rearrangement uses TRBV11-2 and TRBJ1-5; 9 bases agree with TRBD1. Germline CDR1 and CDR2: SGHAT and FQNNGV. With 5 bases clipped from V and 2 bases from J, the junction kept 1 base outside the gene matches. The CDR3 is 14 residues long. CDR3 amino acids: CASSGTGRNQPQHF. The CDR3 DNA follows: TGTGCCAGCAGCGGGACAGGGCGCAATCAGCCCCAGCATTTT.

This clone appeared a single time. This chain uses TRBV11-2 with TRBJ2-1; D gene unclear. Trimming left V 5 bases short and J 6 bases short, with 14 bases between. The CDR3 totals 14 residues. Per the germline V gene, CDR1 is SGHAT and CDR2 is FQNNGV. The CDR3: CASSPIYQSNEQFF. CDR3 DNA sequence: TGTGCCAGCAGCCCAATCTACCAAAGCAATGAGCAGTTCTTC.

The chain combines TRBV25-1 with TRBJ2-3; D may be TRBD1 (6 bases). This CDR3 has 15 residues. Germline CDR1 reads MGHDK; CDR2 reads SYGVNS. V was pared by 5 bases and J by 3 bases, with 15 bases between. CDR3 sequence reads: CASSRVGADTDTQYF. The CDR3 bases are TGTGCCAGCAGTAGGGTGGGGGCCGATACAGATACGCAGTATTTT. Based on the CDR3 plus reference TRBV25-1 and TRBJ2-3, the full variable domain is EADIYQTPRYLVIGTGKKITLECSQTMGHDKMYWYQQDPGMELHLIHYSYGVNSTEKGDLSSESTVSRIRTEHFPLTLESARPSHTSQYLCASSRVGADTDTQYFGPGTRLTVL.

The chain carries TRBV4-2 and TRBJ2-7, with 7 bases aligning to TRBD1. Germline CDR1 is LGHNA and CDR2 is YNFKEQ. V lost 4 bases to trimming and J lost 3 bases; unmatched junction nucleotides: 6. This CDR3 is 14 amino acids long. The CDR3 coding sequence is TGTGCCAGCAGCCCGCAGACAGGGTACTACGAGCAGTACTTC. Translating it yields CASSPQTGYYEQYF.

V usage is TRBV5-1 and J usage is TRBJ1-4, with 10 bases matching TRBD1. J gave up 3 bases and V 0 bases, and 2 bases lay outside the gene matches. Per germline, CDR1 SGHRS and CDR2 YFSETQ. The length of the CDR3 is 16 residues. CDR3 nucleotide sequence: TGCGCCAGCAGCTTGGTGACAGGGGGCCCTAATGAAAAACTGTTTTTT. This gives the protein CASSLVTGGPNEKLFF.

CDR3 amino acids: CASTRQADGELFF. The CDR3 DNA follows: TGTGCCAGCACCCGACAGGCGGACGGGGAGCTGTTTTTT. The chain couples TRBV6-5 to TRBJ2-2; D is possibly TRBD1 (6 bases). This CDR3 region has 13 residues. Germline values: CDR1 MNHEY, CDR2 SVGAGI. V lost 7 bases, J lost 7 bases, and 13 bases lay in between.

This chain uses TRBV11-3 with TRBJ2-2; perhaps TRBD1 as D (6 bases). Looked up from germline, CDR1 is SGHNT and CDR2 is YENEEA. Trimming shortened V by 5 bases and J by 0 bases, and 13 bases separated the two germline ends. The CDR3 spans 16 residues. The CDR3 loop is CASSTRTVSNTGELFF. The CDR3 coding sequence is TGTGCCAGCAGCACACGGACAGTGTCGAACACCGGGGAGCTGTTTTTT.

The chain has TRBV21-1 and TRBJ1-2; the table calls TRBD1, which could not be checked here. TRBV21-1 represents a pseudogene. The CDR3 spans 20 residues. The chain's CDR3 is CASSLWGQGVKRTGSYGYTF. The CDR3 coding sequence is TGTGCCAGCAGCCTTTGGGGACAGGGGGTAAAAAGGACTGGTAGCTATGGCTACACCTTC.

The V call is TRBV2, the J call TRBJ2-5; 7 nucleotides agree with TRBD1. V was pared by 6 bases and J by 3 bases, with 7 bases of the junction left unmatched. Germline CDR1 reads SNHLY; CDR2 reads FYNNEI. The CDR3 consists of 14 residues. The chain's CDR3 is CASSGRDRKETQYF. In DNA form, the CDR3 reads TGTGCCAGCAGCGGCAGGGACAGAAAAGAGACCCAGTACTTC.

The chain has TRBV11-2 and TRBJ1-4, with D unclear. Trimming removed 3 bases at V and 0 bases at J, with 5 bases between. There are 14 residues in the CDR3. Germline CDR1 is SGHAT and CDR2 is FQNNGV. In DNA, the CDR3 is TGTGCCAGCAGCTTCCGTCCAACTAATGAAAAACTGTTTTTT. Its translation is CASSFRPTNEKLFF.

The chain is built from TRBV6-5 and TRBJ2-5, with D unclear. This CDR3 region has 13 residues. Trimming pared 3 bases from V and 5 bases from J, leaving 10 bases between. Germline V gives CDR1 MNHEY, CDR2 SVGAGI. For the CDR3, the DNA is TGTGCCAGCAGTTATCTGCCCGGGGAGACCCAGTACTTC. Amino acids: CASSYLPGETQYF.

V usage is TRBV6-6 and J usage is TRBJ1-1, with 8 bases fitting TRBD1. Germline CDR1 reads MNHNY; CDR2 reads SVGAGI (reference sequence). The CDR3 covers 14 residues. The J segment lost 1 base and the V segment lost 6 bases, leaving 4 bases of the junction unmatched. The CDR3 reads CASRDGTGNTEAFF. The DNA of the CDR3 is TGTGCCAGCAGGGACGGGACAGGGAACACTGAAGCTTTCTTT.

The chain employs TRBV27 and TRBJ1-5, with unresolved D. Germline V gene lookup returns CDR1 MNHEY and CDR2 SMNVEV (reference sequence). Trimming pared 4 bases from V and 4 bases from J, leaving 5 bases between. The CDR3 is 12 amino acids. DNA for the CDR3: TGTGCCAGCAGTTCCCCAAATCAGCCCCAGCATTTT. Its translation is CASSSPNQPQHF.